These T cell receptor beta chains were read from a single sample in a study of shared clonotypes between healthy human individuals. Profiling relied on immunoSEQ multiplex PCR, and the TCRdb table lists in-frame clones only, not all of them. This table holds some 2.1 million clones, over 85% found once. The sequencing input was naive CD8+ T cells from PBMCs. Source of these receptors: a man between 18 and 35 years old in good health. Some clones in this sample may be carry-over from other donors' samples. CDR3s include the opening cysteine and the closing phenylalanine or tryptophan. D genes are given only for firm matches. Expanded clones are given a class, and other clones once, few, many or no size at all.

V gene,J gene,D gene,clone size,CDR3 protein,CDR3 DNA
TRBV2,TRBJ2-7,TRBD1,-,CASMGQAISYEQYF,TGTGCCAGCATGGGACAGGCGATCTCCTACGAGCAGTACTTC
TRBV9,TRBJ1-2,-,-,CASSVATGVGYGYTF,TGTGCCAGCAGCGTAGCAACGGGGGTGGGCTATGGCTACACCTTC
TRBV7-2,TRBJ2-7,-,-,CASSSGPYDSYEQYF,TGTGCCAGCAGCTCGGGACCCTACGACTCCTACGAGCAGTACTTC
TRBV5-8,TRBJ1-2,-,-,CASSLVGRGYGYTF,TGTGCCAGCAGCTTGGTCGGCAGGGGCTATGGCTACACCTTC
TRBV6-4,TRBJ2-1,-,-,CASSDIARAGDEQFF,TGTGCCAGCAGTGACATTGCGCGGGCCGGCGATGAGCAGTTCTTC
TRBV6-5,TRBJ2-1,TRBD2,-,CASSFGLADYNEQFF,TGTGCCAGCAGTTTCGGACTAGCGGACTACAATGAGCAGTTCTTC
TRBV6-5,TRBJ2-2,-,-,CASSYSSNSPVKLFF,TGTGCCAGCAGTTACTCGAGCAATAGCCCAGTCAAGCTGTTTTTT
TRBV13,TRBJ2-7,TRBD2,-,CASSSGTSGMYEQYF,TGTGCCAGCAGCTCTGGGACTAGCGGTATGTACGAGCAGTACTTC
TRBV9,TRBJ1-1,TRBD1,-,CASSTWTGANTEAFF,TGTGCCAGCAGCACGTGGACAGGGGCCAACACTGAAGCTTTCTTT
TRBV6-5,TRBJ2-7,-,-,CASSYSYGEQYF,TGTGCCAGCAGTTACTCGTACGGCGAGCAGTACTTC
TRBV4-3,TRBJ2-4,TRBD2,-,CASSQDLLAGEGLAKNIQYF,TGCGCCAGCAGCCAAGATCTACTAGCGGGAGAGGGGTTAGCCAAAAACATTCAGTACTTC
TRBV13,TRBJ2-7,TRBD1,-,CASSPQGQGVYEQYF,TGTGCCAGCAGCCCTCAGGGACAGGGTGTCTACGAGCAGTACTTC
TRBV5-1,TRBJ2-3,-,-,CASSLVAAASTDTQYF,TGCGCCAGCAGCTTGGTTGCAGCGGCTAGCACAGATACGCAGTATTTT
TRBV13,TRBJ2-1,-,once,CASSSGPWEQFF,TGTGCCAGCAGCTCAGGCCCTTGGGAGCAGTTCTTC
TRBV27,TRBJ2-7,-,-,CASSLSARTYEQYF,TGTGCCAGCAGTTTATCGGCCAGAACTTACGAGCAGTACTTC
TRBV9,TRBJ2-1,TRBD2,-,CASSVPRTSGTGYNEQFF,TGTGCCAGCAGCGTCCCTCGGACTAGCGGGACGGGCTACAATGAGCAGTTCTTC
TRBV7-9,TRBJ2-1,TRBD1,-,CASSLDRGAEEQFF,TGTGCCAGCAGCTTGGACAGGGGGGCAGAGGAGCAGTTCTTC
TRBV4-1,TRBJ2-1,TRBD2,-,CASSQDRLAHYNEQFF,TGCGCCAGCAGCCAAGATCGACTAGCTCATTACAATGAGCAGTTCTTC
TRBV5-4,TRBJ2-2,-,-,CASSLFGGELFF,TGTGCCAGCAGCTTGTTTGGCGGGGAGCTGTTTTTT